The next 3 T cell receptor beta chains were all read from a single sample in a study of control samples from healthy donors and cancer patients. Here immunoSEQ multiplex PCR was the method, and the copy in TCRdb shows in-frame clones only, minus some. This table holds some 150,000 clones, approximately 94% found once. What was sequenced was PBMCs. The origin of the receptors is a man between 60 and 75 years old with colorectal cancer.

This chain connects TRBV6-5 to TRBJ1-4; D is ambiguous. Trimming left V 8 bases short and J 6 bases short, with 16 bases between. CDR1 is MNHEY and CDR2 is SVGAGI in the germline V gene. The CDR3 loop spans 14 amino acids. This CDR3 is CASREGTDDEKLFF. The CDR3 DNA reads as TGTGCCAGCCGGGAGGGAACGGATGATGAAAAACTGTTTTTT.

This clone showed up just once. The rearrangement joins TRBV29-1 to TRBJ2-1; 8 bases are a match to TRBD1. J lost 0 bases, V lost 5 bases, and 3 bases had no gene match. Per the germline V gene, CDR1 is SQVTM and CDR2 is ANQGSEA. CDR3 length: 14 amino acids. CDR3 protein: CSVQGQASYNEQFF. The CDR3 DNA is TGCAGCGTTCAGGGACAGGCCTCCTACAATGAGCAGTTCTTC.

This clone is a singleton in its sample. The chain couples TRBV9 to TRBJ2-3; 16 positions agree with TRBD2. This CDR3 is built from 17 residues. The ends lost 4 bases at V and 3 bases at J; junction bases unmatched: 5. From germline, CDR1 is SGDLS and CDR2 YYNGEE. The CDR3 DNA reads TGTGCCAGCAGCCTAGGGACTAGCGGGGGGGCGACAGATACGCAGTATTTT. Its translation: CASSLGTSGGATDTQYF.